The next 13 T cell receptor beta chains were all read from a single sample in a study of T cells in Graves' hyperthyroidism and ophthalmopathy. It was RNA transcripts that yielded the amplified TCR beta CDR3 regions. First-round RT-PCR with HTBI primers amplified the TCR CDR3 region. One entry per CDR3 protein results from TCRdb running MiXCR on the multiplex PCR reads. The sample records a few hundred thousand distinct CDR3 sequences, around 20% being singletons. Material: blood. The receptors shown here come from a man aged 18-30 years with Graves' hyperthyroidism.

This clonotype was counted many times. The CDR3 nucleotides read TGTGCCAGCAGCCCGGATTTAGGAGCTAGCGAGCAGTACTTC. As protein: CASSPDLGASEQYF. The chain carries TRBV5-4 and TRBJ2-7, with D unresolved. The CDR3 is 14 amino acids. V was trimmed by 4 bases and J by 6 bases, leaving 17 bases between them. Germline-derived CDR1 and CDR2 are SGHNT and YYREEE (reference sequence).

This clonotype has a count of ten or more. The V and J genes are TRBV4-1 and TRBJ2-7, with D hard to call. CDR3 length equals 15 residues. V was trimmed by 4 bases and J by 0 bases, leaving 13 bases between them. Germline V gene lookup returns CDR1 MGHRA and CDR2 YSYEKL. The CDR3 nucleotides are TGCGCCAGCAGCCTCGGGCAGGCGAGCTCCTACGAGCAGTACTTC. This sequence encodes CASSLGQASSYEQYF.

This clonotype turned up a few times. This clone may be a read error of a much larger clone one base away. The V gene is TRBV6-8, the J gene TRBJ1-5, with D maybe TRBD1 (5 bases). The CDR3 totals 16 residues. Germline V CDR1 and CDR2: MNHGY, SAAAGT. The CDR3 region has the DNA TGTGCCAGCAGCCCCCTCGATGGGGGGTTCAATCAGCCCCAGCTTTTT. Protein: CASSPLDGGFNQPQLF.

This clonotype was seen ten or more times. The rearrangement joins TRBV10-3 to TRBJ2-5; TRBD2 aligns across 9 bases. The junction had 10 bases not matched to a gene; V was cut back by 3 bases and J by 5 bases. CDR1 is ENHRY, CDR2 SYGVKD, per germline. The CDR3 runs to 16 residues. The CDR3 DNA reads TGTGCCATCAGTGACGTTAGCGGGGGATCCCAGGAGACCCAGTACTTC. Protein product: CAISDVSGGSQETQYF.

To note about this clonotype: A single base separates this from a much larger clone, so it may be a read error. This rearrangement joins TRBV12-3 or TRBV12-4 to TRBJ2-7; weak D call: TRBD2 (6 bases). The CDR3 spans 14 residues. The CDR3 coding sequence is TGTGCCCGCAGTTTCGGAGGGGTTGCCTACGAGCAGTACTTC. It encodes CARSFGGVAYEQYF.

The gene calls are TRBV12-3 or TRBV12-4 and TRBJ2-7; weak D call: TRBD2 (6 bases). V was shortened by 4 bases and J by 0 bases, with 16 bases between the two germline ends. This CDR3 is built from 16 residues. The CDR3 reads CASSYIGTFSSYEQYF. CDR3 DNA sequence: TGTGCCAGCAGTTACATCGGGACTTTTAGCTCCTACGAGCAGTACTTC.

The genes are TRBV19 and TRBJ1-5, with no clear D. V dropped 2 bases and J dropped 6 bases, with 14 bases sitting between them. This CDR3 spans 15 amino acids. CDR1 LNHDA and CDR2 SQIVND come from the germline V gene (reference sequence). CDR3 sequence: CASSIFGKGTQPQHF. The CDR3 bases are TGTGCCAGTAGTATATTTGGCAAGGGAACTCAGCCCCAGCATTTT.

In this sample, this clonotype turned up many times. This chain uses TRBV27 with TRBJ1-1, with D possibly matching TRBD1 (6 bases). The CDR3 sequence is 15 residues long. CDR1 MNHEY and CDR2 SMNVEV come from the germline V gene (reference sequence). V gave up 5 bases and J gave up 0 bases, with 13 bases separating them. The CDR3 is CASSEQGTMNTEAFF. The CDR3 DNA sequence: TGTGCCAGCAGTGAACAGGGCACAATGAACACTGAAGCTTTCTTT.

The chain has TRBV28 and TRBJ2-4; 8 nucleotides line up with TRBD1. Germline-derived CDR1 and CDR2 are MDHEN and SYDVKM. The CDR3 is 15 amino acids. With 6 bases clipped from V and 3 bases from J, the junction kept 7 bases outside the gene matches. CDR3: CASSRTGSSKNIQYF. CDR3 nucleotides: TGTGCCAGCAGCCGGACAGGGAGCAGCAAAAACATTCAGTACTTC.

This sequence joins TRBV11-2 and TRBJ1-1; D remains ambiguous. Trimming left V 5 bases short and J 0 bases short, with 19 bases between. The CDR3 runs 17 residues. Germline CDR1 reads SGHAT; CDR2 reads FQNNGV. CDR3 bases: TGTGCCAGCAGCACCCCCGCGTCCACAGCCATGAACACTGAAGCTTTCTTT. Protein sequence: CASSTPASTAMNTEAFF.

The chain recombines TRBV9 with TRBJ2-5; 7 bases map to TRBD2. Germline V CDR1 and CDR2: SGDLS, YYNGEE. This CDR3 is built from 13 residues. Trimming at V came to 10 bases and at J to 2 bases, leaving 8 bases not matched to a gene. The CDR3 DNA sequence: TGTGCCCTTCACGGGGGGATTCAAGAGACCCAGTACTTC. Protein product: CALHGGIQETQYF.

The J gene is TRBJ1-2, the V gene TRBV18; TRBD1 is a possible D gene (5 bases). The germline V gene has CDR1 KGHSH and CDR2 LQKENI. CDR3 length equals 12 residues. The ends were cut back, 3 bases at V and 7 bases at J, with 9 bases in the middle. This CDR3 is CASSPDRGGYTF. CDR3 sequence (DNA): TGTGCCAGCTCACCCGACAGAGGTGGCTACACCTTC.

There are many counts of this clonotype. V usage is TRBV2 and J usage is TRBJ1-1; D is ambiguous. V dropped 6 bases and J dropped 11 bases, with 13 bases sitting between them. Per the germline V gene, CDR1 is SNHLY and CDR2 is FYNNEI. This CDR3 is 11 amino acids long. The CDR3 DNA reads TGTGCCAGCAGGGATACAGTAGACGCTTTCTTT. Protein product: CASRDTVDAFF.